These 5 T cell receptor beta chains were sequenced from one sample in a study of shared clonotypes between healthy human individuals (TCRdb year 2020). Libraries were built with the immunoSEQ multiplex PCR assay. TCRdb re-hosts the immuneACCESS table, in-frame sequences only. Its copies lack some clones; in the studies checked, an unresolved V gene accounts for under half of them, and the cause for the rest is not known. Across this sample there are roughly 2.5 million clones, with 90% to 95% seen only once. About 0.13% of the sample goes to the ten largest clones. Sequencing was performed on naive CD4+ T cells sorted from blood. Read against the paper, the sample's cell subset or site label means: CD45RA+ positively selected. These TCRs come from a man aged 18-30 years in good health.

The count of this clone is one. This chain connects TRBV7-9 to TRBJ2-7, with 8 bases matching TRBD1. Germline trimming cut 1 base from V and 5 bases from J; bases unmatched to any gene: 4. In germline, CDR1 is SEHNR, CDR2 FQNEAQ (reference sequence). The CDR3 is made up of 14 amino acids. CDR3 in DNA: TGTGCCAGCAGCTTAGGACAGGGGCAGGACGAGCAGTACTTC. Translated, it gives CASSLGQGQDEQYF.

J is TRBJ2-3 and V is TRBV10-1; D gene uncertain. This CDR3 is built from 13 residues. CDR1 WNHNN and CDR2 SYGVQD come from the germline V gene (reference sequence). Trimming pared 0 bases from V and 5 bases from J, leaving 6 bases between. The CDR3 is CASSESWGDTQYF. Written as DNA, the CDR3 is TGCGCCAGCAGTGAGTCTTGGGGAGATACGCAGTATTTT.

The chain combines TRBV5-1 with TRBJ2-2, with 7 bases that match TRBD1. The germline gives CDR1 SGHRS, CDR2 YFSETQ. The CDR3 covers 15 residues. V trimming: 8 bases; J trimming: 0 bases; junction bases outside the gene matches: 7. DNA for the CDR3: TGCGCCAGTAAACAGGGGCCGACGAACACCGGGGAGCTGTTTTTT. Encoded protein: CASKQGPTNTGELFF. Using reference TRBV5-1 and TRBJ2-2 for the parts outside the CDR3, the full variable domain is KAGVTQTPRYLIKTRGQQVTLSCSPISGHRSVSWYQQTPGQGLQFLFEYFSETQRNKGNFPGRFSGRQFSNSRSEMNVSTLELGDSALYLCASKQGPTNTGELFFGEGSRLTVL.

The CDR3 loop reads CASSLVSTGGDEKLFF. CDR3 bases: TGTGCCAGCAGCTTAGTCTCTACAGGGGGGGATGAAAAACTGTTTTTT. The chain links TRBV11-1 to TRBJ1-4; TRBD1 aligns across 8 bases. Germline loops: CDR1 SGHAT, CDR2 FQDESV (reference sequence). This CDR3 has 16 amino acids. Trimming removed 1 base from V and 6 bases from J; junction bases left unmatched: 7.

The V and J genes are TRBV5-6 and TRBJ1-5; maybe TRBD1 (5 bases). The CDR3 covers 17 residues. Germline V lookup: CDR1 SGHDT, CDR2 YYEEEE. Trimming removed 3 bases at V and 0 bases at J, with 16 bases between. CDR3 loop: CASSSFTGDYSNQPQHF. CDR3 nucleotide sequence: TGTGCCAGCAGCTCTTTCACCGGGGACTATAGCAATCAGCCCCAGCATTTT.